The sequence of this T cell receptor (beta chain) was determined in a study of T cell repertoires and HLA-DP antigens. The PCR primers covered 54 TRBV and 13 TRBJ segments. TCRdb's copy holds only in-frame clones and misses some; the assay was immunoSEQ multiplex PCR. The sample includes about 110,000 clones, about 92% of them seen just once. Trimming removed 5 bases from V and 0 bases from J, with 13 bases in between. This CDR3 contains 15 residues. Per the germline V gene, CDR1 is MNHEY and CDR2 is SMNVEV (reference sequence). Worth noting for this clone: The antigen remains undetermined.

The chain joins TRBV27 to TRBJ1-2; no clear D. This clonotype was obtained from a young woman in good health and CMV-seronegative. Material for sequencing was CD4+ T cells from PBMCs. The CDR3 reads CASSTRVGTNYGYTF. The CDR3 DNA is TGTGCCAGCAGTACCCGGGTGGGGACTAACTATGGCTACACCTTC.